Listed below are T cell receptor beta chains from one sample, sequenced in a study of human T cells and chemical hapten exposure. TCRdb re-derived calls from the RACE reads in MiXCR, one entry per CDR3 protein. Of 50,000 to 70,000 distinct CDR3 sequences in the sample, approximately 10% were seen once. The sample here was whole blood, taken in connection with sensitization to the hapten diphenylcyclopropenone (DPC). The receptors were gathered from a man aged 40-55 years with alopecia areata. Some clones in this sample may be carry-over from other donors' samples. CDR3s include the opening cysteine and the closing phenylalanine or tryptophan. The D gene is left open where the match is weak. Clone size is stated in some rows and not others, as once, few, many or a class when expanded.

V gene	J gene	clone size	D gene	CDR3 protein	CDR3 DNA
TRBV18	TRBJ2-7	few	TRBD2	CASSPTSGSHEQYF	TGTGCCAGCTCTCCCACTAGCGGGAGCCACGAGCAGTACTTC
TRBV12-3/TRBV12-4	TRBJ1-1	few	NA	CASSLKGRAEAFF	TGTGCCAGCAGTTTAAAGGGTCGCGCTGAAGCTTTCTTT
TRBV7-2	TRBJ2-3	few	NA	CASSLPDTQYF	TGTGCCAGCAGCTTACCAGATACGCAGTATTTT
TRBV18	TRBJ2-7	NA	NA	CASSPPHSYEQYF	TGTGCCAGCTCACCCCCCCACTCCTACGAGCAGTACTTC
TRBV6-2/TRBV6-3	TRBJ1-5	few	NA	CASSPPGRSNQPQHF	TGTGCCAGCAGCCCGCCGGGACGAAGCAATCAGCCCCAGCATTTT
TRBV9	TRBJ2-5	few	NA	CASSAHLGPQETQYF	TGTGCCAGCAGCGCCCACTTGGGCCCACAAGAGACCCAGTACTTC
TRBV7-6	TRBJ1-3	few	NA	CASTRTQSGNTIYF	TGTGCCAGCACCAGAACCCAATCTGGAAACACCATATATTTT
TRBV6-6	TRBJ2-7	many	TRBD2	CASGRGGSSYEQYF	TGTGCCAGCGGACGGGGCGGGAGCTCCTACGAGCAGTACTTC
TRBV7-9	TRBJ1-1	many	NA	CASSLETDWNTEAFF	TGTGCCAGCAGCTTAGAGACAGACTGGAACACTGAAGCTTTCTTT
TRBV11-2	TRBJ2-4	NA	NA	CASSLAGFQNIQYF	TGTGCCAGCAGCTTAGCGGGATTCCAAAACATTCAGTACTTC
TRBV4-2	TRBJ1-4	NA	NA	CASSQEGATNEKLFF	TGTGCCAGCAGCCAAGAGGGTGCAACTAATGAAAAACTGTTTTTT
TRBV5-1	TRBJ1-4	few	NA	CASSLSATNEKLFF	TGCGCCAGCAGCTTATCAGCAACTAATGAAAAACTGTTTTTT
TRBV7-8	TRBJ2-7	NA	NA	CASSQAQGAYEQYF	TGTGCCAGCAGTCAAGCACAGGGTGCCTACGAGCAGTACTTC
TRBV7-6	TRBJ2-1	NA	TRBD2	CASSLLAGRGNEQFF	TGTGCCAGCAGCCTACTAGCGGGTCGGGGTAATGAGCAGTTCTTC
TRBV30	TRBJ1-4	NA	NA	CAWSLGLADEKLFF	TGTGCCTGGAGCCTGGGACTGGCCGATGAAAAACTGTTTTTT
TRBV2	TRBJ2-5	few	NA	CASSRDTIQETQYF	TGTGCCAGCAGTAGGGACACGATACAAGAGACCCAGTACTTC
TRBV7-9	TRBJ2-7	many	TRBD2	CASSGTSGIYEQYF	TGTGCCAGCAGCGGAACTAGCGGGATCTACGAGCAGTACTTC
TRBV6-2/TRBV6-3	TRBJ1-2	NA	TRBD1	CASSYRTIGQGERGYTF	TGTGCCAGCAGTTACCGGACCATCGGGCAGGGGGAGAGGGGCTACACCTTC
TRBV29-1	TRBJ2-5	few	TRBD2	CSVEDRGREETQYF	TGCAGCGTTGAAGACCGGGGGAGGGAAGAGACCCAGTACTTC
TRBV3-1	TRBJ1-1	NA	NA	CASSQYFDGTNTEAFF	TGTGCCAGCAGCCAATATTTCGACGGGACGAACACTGAAGCTTTCTTT
TRBV5-6	TRBJ2-5	few	TRBD2	CASSLGLAGVEETQYF	TGTGCCAGCAGCTTGGGACTAGCGGGAGTTGAGGAGACCCAGTACTTC
TRBV28	TRBJ2-1	many	NA	CATQWRALQFF	TGTGCCACCCAGTGGAGGGCCCTTCAGTTCTTC
TRBV29-1	TRBJ2-1	NA	TRBD2	CSVERIAGGVEQFF	TGCAGCGTCGAGAGAATAGCGGGAGGGGTTGAGCAGTTCTTC
TRBV6-6	TRBJ2-3	NA	TRBD2	CASRTDGRRGDTQYF	TGTGCCAGCAGAACCGACGGGAGGAGGGGAGATACGCAGTATTTT
TRBV28	TRBJ1-5	many	TRBD1	CASKTGAGIQPQHF	TGTGCCAGCAAGACAGGGGCAGGTATCCAGCCCCAGCATTTT
TRBV6-5	TRBJ1-2	many	NA	CASSRAGRYGYTF	TGTGCCAGCAGTAGGGCAGGGCGCTATGGCTACACCTTC
TRBV24-1	TRBJ2-3	many	TRBD1	CATSDGTGAHDTQYF	TGTGCCACCAGTGACGGGACAGGGGCTCATGATACGCAGTATTTT
TRBV11-3	TRBJ2-1	NA	NA	CASSFSGSSYNEQFF	TGTGCCAGCAGCTTTTCGGGGAGCTCCTACAATGAGCAGTTCTTC
TRBV20-1	TRBJ2-1	NA	NA	CSARDLNGWANEQFF	TGCAGTGCTAGAGATCTGAACGGGTGGGCGAATGAGCAGTTCTTC
TRBV7-3	TRBJ1-1	NA	TRBD1	CASSPRQGTTEAFF	TGTGCCAGCAGCCCCCGACAGGGAACAACTGAAGCTTTCTTT
TRBV28	TRBJ2-7	few	NA	CASSSGDHEQYF	TGTGCCAGCAGTTCTGGGGACCACGAGCAGTACTTC
TRBV9	TRBJ1-6	few	TRBD1	CASNAGDRGNSPLHF	TGTGCCAGCAACGCGGGGGACAGGGGTAATTCGCCCCTCCACTTT